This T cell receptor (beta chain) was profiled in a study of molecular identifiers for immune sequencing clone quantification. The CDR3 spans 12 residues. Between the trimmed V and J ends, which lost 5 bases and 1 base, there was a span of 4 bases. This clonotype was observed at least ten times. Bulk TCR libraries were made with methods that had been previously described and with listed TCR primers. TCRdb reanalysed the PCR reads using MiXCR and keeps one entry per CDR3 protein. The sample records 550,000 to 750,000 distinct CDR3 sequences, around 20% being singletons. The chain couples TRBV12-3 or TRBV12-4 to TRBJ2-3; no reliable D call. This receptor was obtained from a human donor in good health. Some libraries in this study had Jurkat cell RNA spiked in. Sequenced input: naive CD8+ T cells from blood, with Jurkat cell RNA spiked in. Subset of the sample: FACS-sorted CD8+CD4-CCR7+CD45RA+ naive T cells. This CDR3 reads CASSMRTDTQYF. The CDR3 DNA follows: TGTGCCAGCAGTATGCGCACAGATACGCAGTATTTT.